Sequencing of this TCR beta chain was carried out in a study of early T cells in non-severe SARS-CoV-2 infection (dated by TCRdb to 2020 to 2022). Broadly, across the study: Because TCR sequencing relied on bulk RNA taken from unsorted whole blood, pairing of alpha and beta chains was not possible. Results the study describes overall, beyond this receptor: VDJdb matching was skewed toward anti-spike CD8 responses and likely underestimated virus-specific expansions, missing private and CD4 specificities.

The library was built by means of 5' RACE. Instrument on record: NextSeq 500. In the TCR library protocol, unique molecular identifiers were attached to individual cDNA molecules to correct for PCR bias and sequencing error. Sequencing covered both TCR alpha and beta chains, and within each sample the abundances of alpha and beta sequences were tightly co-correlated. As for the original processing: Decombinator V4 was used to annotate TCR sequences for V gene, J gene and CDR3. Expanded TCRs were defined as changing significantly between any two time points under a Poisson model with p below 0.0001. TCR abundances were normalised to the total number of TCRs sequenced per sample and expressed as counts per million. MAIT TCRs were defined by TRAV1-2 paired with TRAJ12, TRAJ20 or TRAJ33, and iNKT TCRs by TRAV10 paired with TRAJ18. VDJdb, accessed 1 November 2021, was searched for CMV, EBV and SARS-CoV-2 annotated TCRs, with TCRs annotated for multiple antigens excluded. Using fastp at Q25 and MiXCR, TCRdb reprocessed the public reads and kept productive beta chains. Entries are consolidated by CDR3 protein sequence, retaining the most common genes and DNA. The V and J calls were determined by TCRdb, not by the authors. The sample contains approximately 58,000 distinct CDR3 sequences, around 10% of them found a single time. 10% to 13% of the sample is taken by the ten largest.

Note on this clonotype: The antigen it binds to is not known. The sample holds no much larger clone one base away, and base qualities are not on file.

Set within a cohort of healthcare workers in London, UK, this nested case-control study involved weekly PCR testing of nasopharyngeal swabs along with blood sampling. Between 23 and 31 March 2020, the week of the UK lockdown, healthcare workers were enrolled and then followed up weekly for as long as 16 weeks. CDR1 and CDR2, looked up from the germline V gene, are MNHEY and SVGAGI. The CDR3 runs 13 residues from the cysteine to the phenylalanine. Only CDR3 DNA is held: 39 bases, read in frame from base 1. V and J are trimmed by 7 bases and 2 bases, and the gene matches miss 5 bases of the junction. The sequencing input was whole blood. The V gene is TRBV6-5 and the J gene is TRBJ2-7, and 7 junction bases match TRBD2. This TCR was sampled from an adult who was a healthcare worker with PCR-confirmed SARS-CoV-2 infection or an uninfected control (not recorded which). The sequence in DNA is TGTGCCAGCAATAGGGAGGGCCCCTACGAGCAGTACTTC. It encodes CASNREGPYEQYF.